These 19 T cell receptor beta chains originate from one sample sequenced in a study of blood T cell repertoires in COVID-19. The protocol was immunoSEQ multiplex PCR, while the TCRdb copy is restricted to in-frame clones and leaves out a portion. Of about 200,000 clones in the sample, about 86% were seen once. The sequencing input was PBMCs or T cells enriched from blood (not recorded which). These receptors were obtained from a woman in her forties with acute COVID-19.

The CDR3 protein is CATSSRGAEAFF. The CDR3 region has the DNA TGTGCCACCAGCAGCAGGGGTGCTGAAGCTTTCTTT. The V gene is TRBV15, the J gene TRBJ1-1; D is possibly TRBD1 (6 bases). Germline CDR1 is LNHNV and CDR2 is YYDKDF (reference sequence). The CDR3 covers 12 residues. The germline V and J ends were trimmed by 3 bases and 6 bases, with 8 bases remaining between them.

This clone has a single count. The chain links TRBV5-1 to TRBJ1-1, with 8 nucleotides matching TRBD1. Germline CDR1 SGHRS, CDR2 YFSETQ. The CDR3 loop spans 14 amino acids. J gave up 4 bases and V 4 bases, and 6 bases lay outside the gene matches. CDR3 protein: CASSAPDRATEAFF. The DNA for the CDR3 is TGCGCCAGCAGCGCGCCGGACAGGGCCACTGAAGCTTTCTTT.

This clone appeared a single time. The CDR3 coding sequence is TGCAGCGTTGGACTAGGTGGGCCCTACGAGCAGTACTTC. Translating it yields CSVGLGGPYEQYF. The chain employs TRBV29-1 and TRBJ2-7, with D possibly TRBD2 on 6 matching bases. This CDR3 has 13 amino acids. V was pared by 4 bases and J by 2 bases, with 12 bases between. Germline CDR1 is SQVTM and CDR2 is ANQGSEA.

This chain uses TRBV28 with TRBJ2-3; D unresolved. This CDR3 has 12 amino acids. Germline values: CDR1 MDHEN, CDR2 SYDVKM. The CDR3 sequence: CAACGSTDTQYF. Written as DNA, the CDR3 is TGTGCAGCGTGCGGTAGCACAGATACGCAGTATTTT.

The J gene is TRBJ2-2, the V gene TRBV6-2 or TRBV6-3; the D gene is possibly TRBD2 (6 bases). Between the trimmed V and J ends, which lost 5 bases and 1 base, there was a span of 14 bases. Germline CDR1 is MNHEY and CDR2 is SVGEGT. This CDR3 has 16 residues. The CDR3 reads CASSAHGGLNTGELFF. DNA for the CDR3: TGTGCCAGCAGTGCACACGGGGGACTGAACACCGGGGAGCTGTTTTTT.

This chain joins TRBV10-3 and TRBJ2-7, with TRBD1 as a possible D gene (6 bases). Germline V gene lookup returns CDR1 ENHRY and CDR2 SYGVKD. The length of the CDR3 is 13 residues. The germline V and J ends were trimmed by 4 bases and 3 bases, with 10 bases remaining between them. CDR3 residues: CAISGEGDYEQYF. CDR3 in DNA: TGTGCCATCAGTGGTGAGGGGGACTACGAGCAGTACTTC.

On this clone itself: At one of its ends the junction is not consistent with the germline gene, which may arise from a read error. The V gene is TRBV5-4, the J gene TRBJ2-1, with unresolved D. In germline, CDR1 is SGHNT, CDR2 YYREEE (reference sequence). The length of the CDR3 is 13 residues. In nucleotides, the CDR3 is TGTGCCAGCGGATTCTGGCGATACAGTGAGCAGTTCTTC. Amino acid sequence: CASGFWRYSEQFF.

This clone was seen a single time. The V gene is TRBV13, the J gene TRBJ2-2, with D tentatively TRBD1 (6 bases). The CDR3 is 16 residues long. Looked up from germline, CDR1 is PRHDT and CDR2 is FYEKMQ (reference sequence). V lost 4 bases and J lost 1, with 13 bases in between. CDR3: CASSSPQGLNTGELFF. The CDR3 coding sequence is TGTGCCAGCAGCTCGCCACAGGGCCTGAACACCGGGGAGCTGTTTTTT.

In nucleotides, the CDR3 is TGTGCCAGCAGCTCACGAGGGGGAGCAGGGCAAGAGACCCAGTACTTC. Translation: CASSSRGGAGQETQYF. This chain links TRBV7-2 with TRBJ2-5, with D maybe TRBD1 (6 bases). There are 16 residues in the CDR3. Germline loops: CDR1 SGHTA, CDR2 FQGNSA. V dropped 4 bases and J dropped 2 bases, with 17 bases sitting between them. Based on the CDR3 plus reference TRBV7-2 and TRBJ2-5, the full variable domain is GAGVSQSPSNKVTEKGKDVELRCDPISGHTALYWYRQSLGQGLEFLIYFQGNSAPDKSGLPSDRFSAERTGGSVSTLTIQRTQQEDSAVYLCASSSRGGAGQETQYFGPGTRLLVL.

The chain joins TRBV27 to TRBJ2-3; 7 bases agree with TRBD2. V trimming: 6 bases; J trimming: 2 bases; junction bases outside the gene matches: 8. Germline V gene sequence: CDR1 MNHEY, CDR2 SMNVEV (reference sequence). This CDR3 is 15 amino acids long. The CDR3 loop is CASSRLGGNTDTQYF. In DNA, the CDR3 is TGTGCCAGCAGCCGATTGGGAGGGAACACAGATACGCAGTATTTT.

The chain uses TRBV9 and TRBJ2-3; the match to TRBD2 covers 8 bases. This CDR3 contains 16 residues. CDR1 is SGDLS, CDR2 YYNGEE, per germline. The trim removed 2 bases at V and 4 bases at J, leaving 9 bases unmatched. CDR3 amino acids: CASSVGREGGPDTQYF. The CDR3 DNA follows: TGTGCCAGCAGCGTCGGGAGGGAGGGGGGCCCAGATACGCAGTATTTT. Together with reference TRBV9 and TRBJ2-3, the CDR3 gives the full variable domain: DSGVTQTPKHLITATGQRVTLRCSPRSGDLSVYWYQQSLDQGLQFLIQYYNGEERAKGNILERFSAQQFPDLHSELNLSSLELGDSALYFCASSVGREGGPDTQYFGPGTRLTVL.

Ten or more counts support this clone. As DNA, the CDR3 is TGTGCCAGCAGCCCCCAGCGGGAGGACGCCTACAATGAGCAGTTCTTC. This codes for CASSPQREDAYNEQFF. This sequence joins TRBV9 and TRBJ2-1; the match to TRBD2 covers 9 bases. Per germline, CDR1 SGDLS and CDR2 YYNGEE. The CDR3 length is 16 residues. V lost 4 bases to trimming and J lost 2 bases; unmatched junction nucleotides: 7.

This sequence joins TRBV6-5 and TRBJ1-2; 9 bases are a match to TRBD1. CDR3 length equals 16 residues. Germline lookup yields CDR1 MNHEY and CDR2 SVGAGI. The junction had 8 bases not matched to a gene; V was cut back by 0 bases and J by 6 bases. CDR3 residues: CASSYSLGQGLDGYTF. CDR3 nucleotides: TGTGCCAGCAGTTACTCCCTGGGACAGGGTCTGGATGGCTACACCTTC.

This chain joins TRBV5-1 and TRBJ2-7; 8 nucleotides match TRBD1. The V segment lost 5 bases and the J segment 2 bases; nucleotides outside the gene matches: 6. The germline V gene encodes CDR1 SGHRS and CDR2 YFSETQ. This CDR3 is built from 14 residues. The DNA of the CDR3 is TGCGCCAGCAGACCAAAGGACAGGGCCTACGAGCAGTACTTC. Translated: CASRPKDRAYEQYF. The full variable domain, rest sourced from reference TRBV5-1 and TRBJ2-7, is KAGVTQTPRYLIKTRGQQVTLSCSPISGHRSVSWYQQTPGQGLQFLFEYFSETQRNKGNFPGRFSGRQFSNSRSEMNVSTLELGDSALYLCASRPKDRAYEQYFGPGTRLTVT.

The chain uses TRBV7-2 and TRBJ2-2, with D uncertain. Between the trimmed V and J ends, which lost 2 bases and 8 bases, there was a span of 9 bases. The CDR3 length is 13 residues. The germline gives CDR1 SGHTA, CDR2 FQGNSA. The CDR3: CASSLPSLGELFF. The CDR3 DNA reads TGTGCCAGCAGCTTACCGAGCCTAGGGGAGCTGTTTTTT.

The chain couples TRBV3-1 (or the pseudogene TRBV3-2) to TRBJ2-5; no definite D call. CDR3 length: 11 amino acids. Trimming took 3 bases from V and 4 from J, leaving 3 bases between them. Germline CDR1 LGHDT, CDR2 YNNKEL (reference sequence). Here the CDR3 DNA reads TGTGCCAGCAGCCATCGAGAGACCCAGTACTTC. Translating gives CASSHRETQYF.

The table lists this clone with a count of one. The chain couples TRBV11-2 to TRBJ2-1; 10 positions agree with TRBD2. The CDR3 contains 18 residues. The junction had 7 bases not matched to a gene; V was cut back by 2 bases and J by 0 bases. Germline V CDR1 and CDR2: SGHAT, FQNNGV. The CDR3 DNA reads TGTGCCAGCAGCTTAAGGGCTAGCGGGGGTAGCTCCTACAATGAGCAGTTCTTC. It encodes CASSLRASGGSSYNEQFF.

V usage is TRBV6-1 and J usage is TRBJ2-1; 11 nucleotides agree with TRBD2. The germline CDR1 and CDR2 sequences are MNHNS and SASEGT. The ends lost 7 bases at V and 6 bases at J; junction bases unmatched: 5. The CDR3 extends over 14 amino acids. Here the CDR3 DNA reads TGTGCCAGCATTCCTAGCGGGAGGCCCAATGAGCAGTTCTTC. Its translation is CASIPSGRPNEQFF.

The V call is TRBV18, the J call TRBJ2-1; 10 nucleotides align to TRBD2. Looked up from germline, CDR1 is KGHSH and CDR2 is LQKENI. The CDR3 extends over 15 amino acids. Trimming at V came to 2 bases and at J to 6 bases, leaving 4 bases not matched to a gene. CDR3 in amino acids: CASSPGSGRGNEQFF. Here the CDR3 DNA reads TGTGCCAGCTCACCAGGGAGCGGGAGGGGCAATGAGCAGTTCTTC.